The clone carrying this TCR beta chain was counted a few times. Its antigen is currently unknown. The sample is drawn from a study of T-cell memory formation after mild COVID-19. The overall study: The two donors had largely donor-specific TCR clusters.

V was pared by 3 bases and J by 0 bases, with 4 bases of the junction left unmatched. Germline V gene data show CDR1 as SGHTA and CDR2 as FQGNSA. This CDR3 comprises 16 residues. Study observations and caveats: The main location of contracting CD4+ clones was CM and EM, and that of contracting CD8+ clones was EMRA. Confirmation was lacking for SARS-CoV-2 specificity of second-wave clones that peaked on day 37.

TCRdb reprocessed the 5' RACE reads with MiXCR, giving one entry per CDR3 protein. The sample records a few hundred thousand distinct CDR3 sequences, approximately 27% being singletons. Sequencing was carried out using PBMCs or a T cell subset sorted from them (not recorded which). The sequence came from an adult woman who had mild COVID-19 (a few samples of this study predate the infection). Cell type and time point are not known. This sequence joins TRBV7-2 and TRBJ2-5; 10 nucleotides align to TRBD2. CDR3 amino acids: CASSFPLAGHQETQYF. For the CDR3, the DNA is TGTGCCAGCAGCTTCCCACTAGCGGGGCACCAAGAGACCCAGTACTTC.